This TCR beta chain was captured by sequencing in a study of blood T cell repertoires in COVID-19. Study details: Sample material is recorded as cDNA or gDNA derived from T cells, B-cell-depleted T cells, or PBMCs.

The germline CDR1 and CDR2 sequences are SGDLS and YYNGEE. J lost 4 bases, V lost 4 bases, and 10 bases had no gene match. The CDR3 has 15 residues. Original handling: Reference gene primers were amplified, and this amplification served to estimate nucleated cell counts. Clones were sequenced by immunoSEQ multiplex PCR, and TCRdb holds only the in-frame ones, with some missing. V, J and clone size reflect that table, while D and trimming were determined from the DNA. The data show around 200,000 clones, approximately 82% seen once. Sample: peripheral blood. This chain uses TRBV9 with TRBJ2-5; 7 bases fit TRBD2. The sequence derives from a woman aged 50 to 65 with acute or convalescent COVID-19. The CDR3 coding sequence is TGTGCCAGCAGCATACGGGACGGACTAGGAGAGACCCAGTACTTC. It yields the protein CASSIRDGLGETQYF.